The 14 T cell receptor beta chains given below trace back to one sample, sequenced in a study of CD8 T cells in Susac syndrome. The authors reverse transcribed roughly 0.5 to 1 ug RNA with random hexamers. MiXCR, applied by TCRdb to the immunoSEQ multiplex PCR reads, yields one record per CDR3 protein. The sample yields around 110,000 distinct CDR3 sequences, around 96% seen once. The sample comprised CD4+ T cells from PBMCs. The origin of the receptors is a human donor with Susac syndrome.

Points on this clonotype: The junction does not match germline at one end; this may be a read error. The chain combines TRBV28 with TRBJ2-7; D gene ambiguous. This CDR3 has 11 amino acids. Germline V gives CDR1 MDHEN, CDR2 SYDVKM. Here the CDR3 DNA reads TGTGCCAGCAGTTTTTCCCACGAACAGTACTTC. This sequence encodes CASSFSHEQYF. Full variable domain (missing parts from reference TRBV28 and TRBJ2-7): DVKVTQSSRYLVKRTGEKVFLECVQDMDHENMFWYRQDPGLGLRLIYFSYDVKMKEKGDIPEGYSVSREKKERFSLILESASTNQTSMYLCASSFSHEQYFGPGTRLTVT.

The gene calls are TRBV6-2 or TRBV6-3 and TRBJ2-2; 7 nucleotides match TRBD1. The CDR3 is 14 amino acids. CDR1 is MNHEY and CDR2 is SVGEGT in the germline V gene. Germline trimming cut 4 bases from V and 3 bases from J; bases unmatched to any gene: 2. This CDR3 is CASSFDRDTGELFF. Here the CDR3 DNA reads TGTGCCAGCAGTTTTGACAGGGACACCGGGGAGCTGTTTTTT.

The chain carries TRBV29-1 and TRBJ1-1, with D tentatively TRBD1 (5 bases). The germline V and J ends were trimmed by 4 bases and 7 bases, with 19 bases remaining between them. The CDR3 is 14 amino acids. Germline V gene sequence: CDR1 SQVTM, CDR2 ANQGSEA. CDR3 coding DNA: TGCAGCGTTGTGGTGCAGGGATTATTCGATGAAGCTTTCTTT. It specifies CSVVVQGLFDEAFF.

The gene calls are TRBV29-1 and TRBJ1-2, with 7 bases lining up with TRBD1. J was trimmed by 8 bases and V by 7 bases; bases with no gene match: 7. CDR1 is SQVTM, CDR2 ANQGSEA, per germline. This CDR3 has 11 residues. CDR3 nucleotide sequence: TGCAGCGCTGGGACAGTAGAAGGCTACACCTTC. Protein product: CSAGTVEGYTF.

V and J are TRBV19 and TRBJ1-5; D gene unclear. The CDR3 contains 12 residues. Germline-derived CDR1 and CDR2 are LNHDA and SQIVND (reference sequence). Trimming stripped 5 bases from V and 7 bases from J, with 9 bases between. Here the CDR3 DNA reads TGTGCCAGTAGTTCCGATTTCCAGCCCCAGCATTTT. Translated: CASSSDFQPQHF.

The genes are TRBV5-6 and TRBJ2-5; D uncertain. The CDR3 contains 13 residues. Trimming stripped 3 bases from V and 2 bases from J, with 8 bases between. In germline, CDR1 is SGHDT, CDR2 YYEEEE. CDR3 amino acids: CASSSWGQETQYF. The DNA of the CDR3 is TGTGCCAGCAGCTCGTGGGGTCAAGAGACCCAGTACTTC.

This chain joins TRBV25-1 and TRBJ1-2; 9 bases fit TRBD1. CDR1 and CDR2 from the germline V gene are MGHDK and SYGVNS. The J segment lost 8 bases and the V segment lost 2 bases, leaving 9 bases of the junction unmatched. The CDR3 covers 15 residues. CDR3 in amino acids: CASSEPHRGLGGYTF. DNA for the CDR3: TGTGCCAGCAGTGAACCCCACAGGGGGCTGGGCGGCTACACCTTC.

V gene TRBV2 combines with J gene TRBJ2-6, with D unresolved. V gave up 4 bases and J gave up 5 bases, with 12 bases separating them. The CDR3 has 15 amino acids. The germline gives CDR1 SNHLY, CDR2 FYNNEI. CDR3 DNA sequence: TGTGCCAGCAGTGGGGGTAATCCCCGGGCCAACGTCCTGACTTTC. This encodes CASSGGNPRANVLTF.

The chain combines TRBV18 with TRBJ1-2, with D possibly TRBD1 on 5 matching bases. The V gene's germline CDR1 is KGHSH and CDR2 LQKENI. V lost 3 bases and J 2 bases, leaving 10 bases between the germline ends. The CDR3 runs to 14 residues. As DNA, the CDR3 is TGTGCCAGCTCACCTTCCGCAGGGAACTATGGCTACACCTTC. Encoded protein: CASSPSAGNYGYTF.

The genes are TRBV11-2 and TRBJ2-5; TRBD1 aligns across 8 bases. The CDR3 length is 13 residues. Per the germline V gene, CDR1 is SGHAT and CDR2 is FQNNGV. The trim removed 6 bases at V and 4 bases at J, leaving 4 bases unmatched. Written as DNA, the CDR3 is TGTGCCAGCAGAGTTGACAGGGGAGAGACCCAGTACTTC. As protein: CASRVDRGETQYF.

V gene TRBV20-1 combines with J gene TRBJ2-7; 8 bases match TRBD2. Germline CDR1 DFQATT, CDR2 SNEGSKA (reference sequence). V dropped 2 bases and J dropped 7; count of bases not matched to a gene: 31. The CDR3 has 21 residues. Here the CDR3 reads CSARKAGGDSIRAIGGKEQYF. In nucleotides, the CDR3 is TGCAGTGCTAGAAAGGCGGGAGGCGACTCGATTCGGGCTATCGGGGGGAAAGAGCAGTACTTC.

V usage is TRBV20-1 and J usage is TRBJ2-1, with D unclear. The V end was cut by 4 bases, the J end by 9 bases, with 13 bases between. This CDR3 contains 12 residues. CDR1 and CDR2 (germline): DFQATT, SNEGSKA (reference sequence). Here the CDR3 reads CSAIALDGEQFF. For the CDR3, the DNA is TGCAGTGCTATTGCGCTAGACGGTGAGCAGTTCTTC.

This chain connects TRBV12-3 or TRBV12-4 to TRBJ2-2; D assignment may be TRBD1 or TRBD2 (5 bases each). Trimming took off 6 bases at V and 5 bases at J, with 13 bases between the two ends. The length of the CDR3 is 14 residues. DNA of the CDR3: TGTGCCAGCAGGCCCTGGGGGAGTACCGGGGAGCTGTTTTTT. Amino acid sequence: CASRPWGSTGELFF.

This clonotype was seen a single time. V usage is TRBV5-1 and J usage is TRBJ2-3; 7 bases align to TRBD1. Germline V CDR1 and CDR2: SGHRS, YFSETQ. The CDR3 has 14 amino acids. J was trimmed by 4 bases and V by 0 bases; bases with no gene match: 2. CDR3 coding DNA: TGCGCCAGCAGCTTGGAGGGGGCGGCAGATACGCAGTATTTT. This codes for CASSLEGAADTQYF. Full variable domain (remainder filled in from reference TRBV5-1 and TRBJ2-3): KAGVTQTPRYLIKTRGQQVTLSCSPISGHRSVSWYQQTPGQGLQFLFEYFSETQRNKGNFPGRFSGRQFSNSRSEMNVSTLELGDSALYLCASSLEGAADTQYFGPGTRLTVL.